The source of this TCR beta chain is a study of Ad26.COV2.S vaccination and SARS-CoV-2 variants. Overall study context: Donor had been placed in the Ad26.COV2.S arm of the COV1001 trial. Participants got Ad26.COV2.S intramuscularly, once or twice 56 days apart. Study conclusions and caveats: There was reportedly substantial breadth in spike-specific CD8+ and CD4+ T cell responses after vaccination. Responses of T cells in total may have been underestimated by the TCR breadth and depth analyses.

With regard to this clone: Its antigen is not known.

Germline CDR1 is GTSNPN and CDR2 is SVGIG (reference sequence). Trimming took 2 bases from V and 0 from J, leaving 7 bases between them. The CDR3 consists of 14 residues. Using immunoSEQ multiplex PCR, the repertoire was profiled, and TCRdb retains in-frame clones only, with some absent. Here the sample spans 450,000 to 550,000 clones, roughly nine tenths being singletons. Regarding treatment: roughly 19 received Ad26.COV2.S at low or high dose, single or two shots; 5 received placebo; per-sample allocation not given. The investigators took samples on day 63 after the first vaccine or placebo injection.

Source: peripheral blood, taken in a trial of Ad26.COV2.S vaccine versus placebo. The clonotype was recovered from a person between 18 and 59 years old who received the Ad26.COV2.S COVID-19 vaccine or a placebo. The chain carries TRBV30 and TRBJ1-4; D unclear. The CDR3 protein is CAWSRPATNEKLFF. CDR3 nucleotide sequence: TGTGCCTGGAGTAGGCCAGCAACTAATGAAAAACTGTTTTTT.